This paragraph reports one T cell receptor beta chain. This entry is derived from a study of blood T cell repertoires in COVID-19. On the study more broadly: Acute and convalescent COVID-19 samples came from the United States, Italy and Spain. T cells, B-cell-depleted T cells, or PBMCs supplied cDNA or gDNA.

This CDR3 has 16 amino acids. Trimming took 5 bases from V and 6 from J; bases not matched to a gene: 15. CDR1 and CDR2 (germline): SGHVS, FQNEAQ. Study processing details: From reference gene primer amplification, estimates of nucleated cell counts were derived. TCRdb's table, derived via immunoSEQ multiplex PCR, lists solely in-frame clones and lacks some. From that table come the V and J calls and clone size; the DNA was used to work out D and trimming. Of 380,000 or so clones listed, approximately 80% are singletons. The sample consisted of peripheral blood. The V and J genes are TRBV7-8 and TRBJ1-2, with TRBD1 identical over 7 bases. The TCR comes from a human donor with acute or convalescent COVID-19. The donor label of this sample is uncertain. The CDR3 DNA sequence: TGTGCCAGCAGCCCCCGGTTCCGACAGGGAAGAGATGGCTACACCTTC. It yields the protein CASSPRFRQGRDGYTF.